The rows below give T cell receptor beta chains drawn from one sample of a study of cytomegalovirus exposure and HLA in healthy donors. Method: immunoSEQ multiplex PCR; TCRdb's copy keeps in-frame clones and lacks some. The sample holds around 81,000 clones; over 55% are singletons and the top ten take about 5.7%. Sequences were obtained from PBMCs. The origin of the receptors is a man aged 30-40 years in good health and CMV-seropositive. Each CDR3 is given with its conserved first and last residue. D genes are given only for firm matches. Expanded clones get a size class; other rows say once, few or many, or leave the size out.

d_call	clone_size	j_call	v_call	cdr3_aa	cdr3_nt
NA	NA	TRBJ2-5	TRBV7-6	CASSLVRETQYF	TGTGCCAGCAGCTTAGTCCGAGAGACCCAGTACTTC
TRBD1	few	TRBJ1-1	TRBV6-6	CASRPRGLNTEAFF	TGTGCCAGCAGGCCTAGGGGGCTGAACACTGAAGCTTTCTTT
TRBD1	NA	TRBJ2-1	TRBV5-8	CASSLGPGQPNNEQFF	TGTGCCAGCAGCCTCGGCCCGGGACAGCCAAACAATGAGCAGTTCTTC
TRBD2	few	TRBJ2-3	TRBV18	CASSPPRTGGTDTQYF	TGTGCCAGCTCACCACCGCGAACGGGGGGGACAGATACGCAGTATTTT
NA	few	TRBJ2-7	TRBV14	CASSQSRGHEQYF	TGTGCCAGCAGCCAGTCCAGGGGACACGAGCAGTACTTC
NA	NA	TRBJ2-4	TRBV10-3	CAISESAPDSQYF	TGTGCCATCAGTGAGTCAGCCCCTGATAGCCAGTACTTC
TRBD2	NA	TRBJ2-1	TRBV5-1	CASNLADNEQFF	TGCGCCAGCAACCTAGCGGACAATGAGCAGTTCTTC
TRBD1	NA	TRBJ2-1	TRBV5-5	CASSSGQGDYNEQFF	TGTGCCAGCAGCTCCGGACAGGGAGACTACAATGAGCAGTTCTTC
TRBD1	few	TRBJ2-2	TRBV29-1	CSVTGALNTGELFF	TGCAGCGTCACAGGGGCCTTGAACACCGGGGAGCTGTTTTTT
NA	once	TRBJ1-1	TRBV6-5	CASRAGFGTEAFF	TGTGCCAGCAGAGCAGGGTTCGGCACTGAAGCTTTCTTT
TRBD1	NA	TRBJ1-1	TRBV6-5	CASSTGEGEAFF	TGTGCCAGCAGCACAGGGGAAGGTGAAGCTTTCTTT
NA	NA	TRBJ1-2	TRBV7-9	CASSSSGTLPYGYTF	TGTGCCAGCAGCTCATCCGGGACATTACCTTATGGCTACACCTTC
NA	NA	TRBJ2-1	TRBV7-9	CASGSKERVDEQFF	TGTGCCAGCGGATCAAAGGAGAGGGTGGATGAGCAGTTCTTC
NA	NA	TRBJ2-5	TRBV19	CASSTVLASETQYF	TGTGCCAGTAGCACCGTACTAGCCTCGGAGACCCAGTACTTC
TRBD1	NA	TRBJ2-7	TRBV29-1	CSVETTGSDEQYF	TGCAGCGTTGAAACGACAGGGAGCGACGAGCAGTACTTC
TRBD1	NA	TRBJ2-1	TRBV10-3	CAISESGTGVNEQFF	TGTGCCATCAGTGAGTCCGGGACAGGGGTCAATGAGCAGTTCTTC
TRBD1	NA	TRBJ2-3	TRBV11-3	CASSPRQGSTDTQYF	TGTGCCAGCAGCCCACGACAGGGGAGCACAGATACGCAGTATTTT
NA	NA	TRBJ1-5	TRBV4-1	CASSRTPLDTYQPQHF	TGCGCCAGCAGCCGAACTCCCCTGGACACCTATCAGCCCCAGCATTTT
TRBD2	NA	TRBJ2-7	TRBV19	CASKGVAGESYEQYF	TGTGCCAGTAAGGGGGTAGCGGGAGAGTCCTACGAGCAGTACTTC
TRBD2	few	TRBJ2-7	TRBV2	CASRGGPYEQYF	TGTGCCAGCCGCGGGGGACCCTACGAGCAGTACTTC
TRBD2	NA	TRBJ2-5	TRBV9	CASSPRLAGGVTQYF	TGTGCCAGCAGCCCGCGACTAGCGGGGGGCGTGACCCAGTACTTC
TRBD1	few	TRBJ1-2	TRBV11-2	CASSLPRTGGKYGYTF	TGTGCCAGCAGCTTACCCCGGACAGGGGGCAAATATGGCTACACCTTC
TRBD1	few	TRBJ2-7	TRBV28	CASSLGQVILF	TGTGCCAGCAGCCTGGGACAGGTGATACTATTC
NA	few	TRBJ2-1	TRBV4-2	CASSPPLSSSYNEQFF	TGTGCCAGCAGCCCCCCTTTGTCTAGCTCCTACAATGAGCAGTTCTTC
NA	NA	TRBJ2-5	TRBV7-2	CASSPGGPQETQYF	TGTGCCAGCAGCCCCGGGGGACCCCAAGAGACCCAGTACTTC
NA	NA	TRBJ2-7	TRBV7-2	CASSLVGQGASLEYF	NA
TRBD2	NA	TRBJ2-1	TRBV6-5	CASSYASSGGNNEQFF	TGTGCCAGCAGTTACGCCTCGTCGGGGGGGAACAATGAGCAGTTCTTC
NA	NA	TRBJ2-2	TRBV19	CASIKQGNTGELFF	TGTGCCAGTATTAAGCAGGGGAACACCGGGGAGCTGTTTTTT
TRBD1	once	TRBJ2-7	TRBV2	CASSETTGGTYEQYF	TGTGCCAGCAGTGAAACGACAGGGGGGACCTACGAGCAATACTTC
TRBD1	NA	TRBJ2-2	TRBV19	CASSRDRETGELFF	TGTGCCAGTAGCCGGGACAGGGAAACCGGGGAGCTGTTTTTT
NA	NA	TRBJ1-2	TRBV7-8	CASSRKQGHSSLANYGYTF	TGTGCCAGCAGCCGCAAACAGGGTCATTCGAGTTTAGCTAACTATGGCTACACCTTC
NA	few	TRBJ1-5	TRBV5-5	CASSLTLGQGLNQPQHF	TGTGCCAGCAGCTTGACATTGGGGCAGGGATTGAATCAGCCCCAGCATTTT
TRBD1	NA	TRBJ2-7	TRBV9	CASSVEQGAWYEQYF	TGTGCCAGCAGCGTAGAACAGGGGGCGTGGTACGAGCAGTACTTC
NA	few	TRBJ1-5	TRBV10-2	CASSLAGGNQPQHF	TGCGCCAGCAGTTTAGCGGGGGGGAATCAGCCCCAGCATTTT
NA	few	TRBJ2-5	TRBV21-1	CAILADGETQYF	TGTGCCATCCTAGCTGACGGGGAGACCCAGTACTTC
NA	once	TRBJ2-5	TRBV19	CASKRETQYF	TGTGCCAGTAAGCGGGAGACCCAGTACTTC
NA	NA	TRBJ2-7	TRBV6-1	CASSPPLGVAEQYF	TGTGCCAGCAGTCCCCCCCTAGGTGTCGCCGAGCAGTACTTC
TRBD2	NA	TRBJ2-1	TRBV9	CASSTRGPTSFDEQFF	TGTGCCAGCAGCACACGGGGACCGACTAGCTTCGATGAGCAGTTCTTC
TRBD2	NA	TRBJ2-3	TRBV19	CASSRVSGGAGSTDTQYF	TGTGCCAGTAGTAGGGTTAGCGGGGGGGCCGGGAGCACAGATACGCAGTATTTT
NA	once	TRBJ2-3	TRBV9	CASSGLTGVGTDTQYF	TGTGCCAGCAGCGGACTGACAGGTGTCGGCACAGATACGCAGTATTTT
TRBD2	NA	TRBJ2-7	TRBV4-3	CASSPGLAYEQYF	TGCGCCAGCAGCCCGGGACTAGCCTACGAGCAGTACTTC
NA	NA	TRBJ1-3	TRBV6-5	CASSSRPGEFGNTIYF	TGTGCCAGCAGTTCCCGACCTGGGGAGTTTGGAAACACCATATATTTT
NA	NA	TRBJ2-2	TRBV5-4	CASSSVIAGELFF	TGTGCCAGCAGCTCGGTAATCGCCGGGGAGCTGTTTTTT
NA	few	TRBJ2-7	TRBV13	CASSLSRGYEQYF	TGTGCCAGCAGCTTAAGCCGGGGCTACGAGCAGTACTTC